The T cell receptor (beta chain) under discussion was sequenced for a study of T cells after yellow fever vaccination. TCRdb re-derived calls from the 5' RACE reads in MiXCR, one entry per CDR3 protein. The data contain 500,000 to 650,000 distinct CDR3 sequences, about 12% of them singletons. Germline CDR1 DFQATT, CDR2 SNEGSKA (reference sequence). Trimming removed 1 base from V and 4 bases from J; junction bases left unmatched: 7. The CDR3 contains 17 residues. This clonotype was detected a few times. The material sequenced was PBMCs, taken on the day of the yellow fever booster vaccination. This receptor was obtained from a man aged 30-40 years who received the YFV17D yellow fever vaccine. The chain uses TRBV20-1 and TRBJ2-5; 15 positions match TRBD2. The CDR3 sequence: CSARAGLAGGTPETQYF. CDR3 DNA: TGCAGTGCTAGAGCGGGACTAGCGGGAGGTACACCAGAGACCCAGTACTTC.